Sequencing of this TCR beta chain was carried out in a study of blood T cell repertoires in COVID-19. Study information: Researchers got acute and convalescent COVID-19 samples from the United States, Italy and Spain. Nucleic acid was either cDNA or gDNA, and it came from T cells, B-cell-depleted T cells, or PBMCs.

In germline, CDR1 is SNHLY, CDR2 FYNNEI. The CDR3 is 14 residues long. V was cut by 4 bases and J by 3 bases, with 9 bases left in between. In the original analysis: Scientists estimated how many nucleated cells there were by amplifying reference gene primers. Assay: immunoSEQ multiplex PCR; the TCRdb copy retains only in-frame clones and omits some. The DNA gave D and trimming, while V, J and clone size come from that table. The table has around 130,000 clones, roughly 80% seen once. The clonotype originates from a woman aged 80 or over with acute or convalescent COVID-19. The chain couples TRBV2 to TRBJ2-2, with D perhaps TRBD1 (5 bases). Sequenced sample: peripheral blood. This CDR3 reads CASSAGSYTGELFF. The CDR3 region has the DNA TGTGCCAGCAGTGCAGGGTCATACACCGGGGAGCTGTTTTTT.